This T cell receptor (beta chain) was retrieved from a study of patients and donors after allogeneic stem cell transplantation. A single record per CDR3 protein comes from TCRdb applying MiXCR to the RT-PCR reads. The profile shows approximately 250,000 distinct CDR3 sequences, around an eighth of them singletons. The sequence was collected from a human donor who was either an allogeneic HSCT recipient or a stem cell or donor lymphocyte infusion donor (not recorded which). It is not recorded whose cells these are; they may come from a transplant donor. The sequencing sample was made of blood, either unsorted or a sorted T cell fraction (not recorded which).

Here the CDR3 reads CASSLRGGMGSETQYF. In nucleotides, the CDR3 is TGTGCCAGCAGCTTAAGGGGCGGGATGGGATCAGAGACCCAGTACTTC. The chain carries TRBV7-2 and TRBJ2-5; maybe TRBD2 (6 bases). Germline CDR1 SGHTA, CDR2 FQGNSA. The CDR3 sequence is 16 residues long. Trimming stripped 2 bases from V and 4 bases from J, with 17 bases between.